This TCR beta chain was sequenced in a study of blood T cell repertoires in COVID-19. Overall study: T cells, B-cell-depleted T cells, or PBMCs supplied cDNA or gDNA.

The germline V and J ends were trimmed by 0 bases and 3 bases, with 6 bases remaining between them. Looked up from germline, CDR1 is SGHRS and CDR2 is YFSETQ. This CDR3 has 13 residues. Participants, roughly 18 to 100 years old, spanned around 25 US areas. Original processing notes: Reference gene primer amplification in the assay estimated nucleated cell counts. The method was immunoSEQ multiplex PCR; TCRdb's version includes in-frame clones alone and lacks a portion of them. V, J and clone size derive from that table, while D and trimming were established from the DNA sequence. The sample has a few hundred thousand clones; around 90% are singletons.

The sample consisted of PBMCs or T cells enriched from blood (not recorded which). The TCR comes from a woman aged 18 to 35 with acute COVID-19. This sequence joins TRBV5-1 and TRBJ1-2; a weak D match, TRBD1 (5 bases). The CDR3 here is CASSLVGDYGYTF. For the CDR3, the DNA is TGCGCCAGCAGCTTGGTAGGGGACTATGGCTACACCTTC.